One sample yielded the 16 T cell receptor beta chains listed below, sequenced in a study of spatial heterogeneity in lung cancer. The time point denotes: blood at routine non-recurrence follow-up after resection. TCRdb re-called the 5' RACE reads with MiXCR, one entry per CDR3 protein. The sample shows about 20,000 distinct CDR3 sequences, 9% to 10% of them seen only once. Source: PBMCs, taken at follow-up. Source of these receptors: a female donor with early-stage non-small cell lung cancer.

This clonotype was recorded many times. The rearrangement joins TRBV2 to TRBJ2-3; D might be TRBD1 or TRBD2, each matching 5 bases. Per germline, CDR1 SNHLY and CDR2 FYNNEI. V gave up 5 bases and J gave up 2 bases, with 20 bases separating them. The CDR3 is 17 residues long. The CDR3 coding sequence is TGTGCCAGCAGTAAGGATTTACCGGGACGGAACACAGATACGCAGTATTTT. This encodes CASSKDLPGRNTDTQYF.

This clonotype was picked up many times. J is TRBJ2-7 and V is TRBV2; D is tentatively TRBD1 or TRBD2 (5 bases each). V was clipped by 8 bases and J by 3 bases, with 14 bases between them. Germline values: CDR1 SNHLY, CDR2 FYNNEI. The CDR3 sequence is 13 residues long. CDR3 in amino acids: CASGDGYLYEQYF. CDR3 coding DNA: TGTGCCAGCGGGGACGGATACCTCTACGAGCAGTACTTC.

This clonotype was detected ten times or more. J is TRBJ2-2 and V is TRBV6-6; D possibly corresponds to TRBD2 (6 bases). Trimming stripped 0 bases from V and 3 bases from J, with 14 bases between. Germline V gives CDR1 MNHNY, CDR2 SVGAGI (reference sequence). The CDR3 is 17 residues long. This chain's CDR3 is CASSYSRTTPDTGELFF. The CDR3 coding sequence is TGTGCCAGCAGTTACTCCCGGACTACCCCTGACACCGGGGAGCTGTTTTTT.

This clonotype was detected ten times or more. The genes are TRBV27 and TRBJ2-4; 11 nucleotides agree with TRBD1. The germline V gene has CDR1 MNHEY and CDR2 SMNVEV (reference sequence). V dropped 4 bases and J dropped 1; count of bases not matched to a gene: 0. This CDR3 contains 15 residues. CDR3 nucleotides: TGTGCCAGCAGTTGGGACAGGGGGGCCAAAAACATTCAGTACTTC. Translation gives CASSWDRGAKNIQYF.

This clonotype was observed at least ten times. The gene calls are TRBV5-5 and TRBJ2-1, with unresolved D. V lost 3 bases and J 6 bases, leaving 16 bases between the germline ends. CDR1 and CDR2 (germline): SGHKS, YYEKEE (reference sequence). CDR3 length: 15 amino acids. The CDR3 nucleotides read TGTGCCAGCAGCTGGAACCCGGACGCCCTCAATGAGCAGTTCTTC. This codes for CASSWNPDALNEQFF.

The chain is built from TRBV11-2 and TRBJ2-3; TRBD1 agrees at 9 bases. Trimming removed 6 bases from V and 4 bases from J; junction bases left unmatched: 8. The germline V gene has CDR1 SGHAT and CDR2 FQNNGV. This CDR3 spans 15 amino acids. The chain's CDR3 is CASSPGQGSADTQYF. The DNA of the CDR3 is TGTGCCAGCAGTCCGGGACAGGGATCGGCAGATACGCAGTATTTT.

This chain uses TRBV20-1 with TRBJ2-7, with D perhaps matching TRBD2 (7 bases). This CDR3 has 12 amino acids. V was pared by 5 bases and J by 5 bases, with 13 bases between. The V gene's germline CDR1 is DFQATT and CDR2 SNEGSKA (reference sequence). The CDR3 reads CSAAGGAHEQYF. The DNA of the CDR3 is TGCAGTGCTGCTGGGGGGGCCCACGAGCAGTACTTC.

There are many counts of this clonotype. This chain connects TRBV10-3 to TRBJ2-7; D unclear. V gave up 0 bases and J gave up 7 bases, with 10 bases separating them. Germline CDR1 reads ENHRY; CDR2 reads SYGVKD. This CDR3 has 13 amino acids. The CDR3 sequence is CAISESGSVEQYF. The CDR3 DNA reads TGTGCCATCAGTGAGTCGGGAAGCGTAGAGCAGTACTTC.

Here the CDR3 DNA reads TGTGCCAGCAGCCCCGGACAGGGAAGGGGGCGGAATTCACCCCTCCACTTT. Translated: CASSPGQGRGRNSPLHF. This rearrangement joins TRBV7-2 to TRBJ1-6, with 8 bases fitting TRBD1. The CDR3 has 17 amino acids. CDR1 is SGHTA, CDR2 FQGNSA, per germline. Unmatched junction bases numbered 13, after V lost 5 bases and J lost 7 bases.

This clonotype was seen ten or more times. The chain joins TRBV19 to TRBJ1-5; 10 nucleotides agree with TRBD1. The CDR3 consists of 13 residues. Trimming removed 6 bases from V and 6 bases from J; junction bases left unmatched: 2. Germline values: CDR1 LNHDA, CDR2 SQIVND (reference sequence). Here the CDR3 reads CASSRQGAQPQHF. CDR3 coding DNA: TGTGCCAGTAGCCGACAGGGGGCTCAGCCCCAGCATTTT. Looking up the rest from reference TRBV19 and TRBJ1-5 gives the full variable domain: DGGITQSPKYLFRKEGQNVTLSCEQNLNHDAMYWYRQDPGQGLRLIYYSQIVNDFQKGDIAEGYSVSREKKESFPLTVTSAQKNPTAFYLCASSRQGAQPQHFGDGTRLSIL.

In this sample, this clonotype turned up many times. The rearrangement links TRBV5-1 to TRBJ1-2; TRBD1 might be the D (5 bases). Germline V CDR1 and CDR2: SGHRS, YFSETQ. The CDR3 spans 15 residues. Between the trimmed V and J ends, which lost 4 bases and 8 bases, there was a span of 21 bases. The DNA of the CDR3 is TGCGCCAGCAGCCCGTGGGGTGGGCAGGGCGCGGGCTACACCTTC. Translating gives CASSPWGGQGAGYTF.

The V call is TRBV2, the J call TRBJ2-7, with D possibly matching TRBD1 (6 bases). Trimming took off 3 bases at V and 9 bases at J, with 15 bases between the two ends. The CDR3 extends over 13 amino acids. Per germline, CDR1 SNHLY and CDR2 FYNNEI. The CDR3 loop reads CASSEGANAPQYF. CDR3 bases: TGTGCCAGCAGTGAGGGGGCCAATGCACCGCAGTACTTC.

This clonotype was counted ten times or more. This chain uses TRBV7-6 with TRBJ2-1; possible D gene TRBD1, 6 bases. The CDR3 length is 15 residues. V dropped 10 bases and J dropped 5 bases, with 21 bases sitting between them. CDR1 is SGHVS and CDR2 is FNYEAQ in the germline V gene. The CDR3 region is CANNVTDRRHNEQFF. The DNA of the CDR3 is TGTGCCAACAACGTTACCGACAGGCGCCACAATGAGCAGTTCTTC.

This clonotype was observed at least ten times. The chain employs TRBV19 and TRBJ2-4; 9 bases are shared with TRBD1. The CDR3 is 17 amino acids. Germline CDR1 and CDR2: LNHDA and SQIVND (reference sequence). With 5 bases clipped from V and 3 bases from J, the junction kept 11 bases outside the gene matches. CDR3 DNA: TGTGCCAGTAGTGGATTGACAGGGGGAAATGTCAAAAACATTCAGTACTTC. Translation gives CASSGLTGGNVKNIQYF.

This clonotype was found many times. The chain joins TRBV5-1 to TRBJ2-3; the match to TRBD1 covers 7 bases. The V gene's germline CDR1 is SGHRS and CDR2 YFSETQ. This CDR3 contains 16 residues. Trimming removed 3 bases from V and 2 bases from J; junction bases left unmatched: 9. CDR3 nucleotides: TGCGCCAGCAGCTCCGGGACAGACGCTTTCACAGATACGCAGTATTTT. This translates into CASSSGTDAFTDTQYF. Looking up the rest from reference TRBV5-1 and TRBJ2-3 gives the full variable domain: KAGVTQTPRYLIKTRGQQVTLSCSPISGHRSVSWYQQTPGQGLQFLFEYFSETQRNKGNFPGRFSGRQFSNSRSEMNVSTLELGDSALYLCASSSGTDAFTDTQYFGPGTRLTVL.

The sample holds many counts of this clonotype. The V gene is TRBV5-1, the J gene TRBJ2-5; the match to TRBD1 covers 7 bases. After removal of 4 bases from V and 4 bases from J, the junction contained 10 bases not matched to a gene. This CDR3 comprises 15 residues. Germline CDR1 is SGHRS and CDR2 is YFSETQ. In DNA, the CDR3 is TGCGCCAGCAGCCGGGACAGCAATTGGGGAGAGACCCAGTACTTC. Protein: CASSRDSNWGETQYF.